The clone carrying this T cell receptor (beta chain) was detected a few times. The antigen is unknown. Produced via immunoSEQ multiplex PCR; TCRdb's table is partial and in-frame only. The sample consists of tens of thousands of clones, about 70% of them appearing once. This specimen comes from a study of CD4 T cells in relation to SARS-CoV-2 and coronaviruses. Across the whole study: ViraFEST: roughly 10-day antigen culture of PBMCs, then TCR beta CDR3 sequencing. Controls used an HIV-1 Nef peptide pool or no peptide. Findings and limits, study-wide: Roughly 69% of donors had memory CD4+ clonotypes crossrecognizing SARS-CoV-2 and common cold coronavirus spike.

Unexposed donor CD4+ T cells date from about 2011-2018, before the COVID-19 pandemic. The cells were cultured for about ten days before CD4+ T cells were isolated. As cell numbers allowed, unexposed-donor CD4+ T cells faced SARS-CoV-2 S/N and four cold-coronavirus spikes. V lost 4 bases and J lost 3; bases outside the gene matches: 1. In germline, CDR1 is SNHLY, CDR2 FYNNEI. There are 13 residues in the CDR3. Sequencing was carried out using CD4+ T cells from PBMCs, cultured in vitro. The chain combines TRBV2 with TRBJ2-7, with 9 nucleotides matching TRBD2. This sequence originates from a human donor in good health. The CDR3 here is CASSGGRGYEQYF. The CDR3 DNA follows: TGTGCCAGCAGTGGCGGGAGGGGCTACGAGCAGTACTTC.